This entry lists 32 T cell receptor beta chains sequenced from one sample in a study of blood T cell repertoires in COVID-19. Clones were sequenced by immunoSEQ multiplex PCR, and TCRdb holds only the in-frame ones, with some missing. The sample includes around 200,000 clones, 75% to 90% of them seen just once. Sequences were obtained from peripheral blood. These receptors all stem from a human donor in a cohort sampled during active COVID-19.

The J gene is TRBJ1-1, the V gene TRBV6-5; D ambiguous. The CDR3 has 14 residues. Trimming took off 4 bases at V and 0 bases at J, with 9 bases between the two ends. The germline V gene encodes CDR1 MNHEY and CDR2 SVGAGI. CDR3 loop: CASSWADMNTEAFF. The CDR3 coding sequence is TGTGCCAGCAGTTGGGCCGACATGAACACTGAAGCTTTCTTT.

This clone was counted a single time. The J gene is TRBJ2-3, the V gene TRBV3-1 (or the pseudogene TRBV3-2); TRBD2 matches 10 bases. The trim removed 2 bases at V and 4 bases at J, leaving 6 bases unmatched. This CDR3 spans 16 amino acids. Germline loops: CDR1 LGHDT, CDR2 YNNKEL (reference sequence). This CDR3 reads CASSQLSGRGPDTQYF. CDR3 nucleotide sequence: TGTGCCAGCAGCCAACTCAGCGGGAGGGGCCCAGATACGCAGTATTTT.

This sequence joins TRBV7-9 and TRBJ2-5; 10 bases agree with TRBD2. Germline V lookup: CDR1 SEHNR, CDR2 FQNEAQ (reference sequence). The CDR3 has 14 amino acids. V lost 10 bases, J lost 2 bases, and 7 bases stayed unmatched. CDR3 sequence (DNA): TGTGCCACCTCCCGGACTAGCGGTCAAGAGACCCAGTACTTC. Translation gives CATSRTSGQETQYF.

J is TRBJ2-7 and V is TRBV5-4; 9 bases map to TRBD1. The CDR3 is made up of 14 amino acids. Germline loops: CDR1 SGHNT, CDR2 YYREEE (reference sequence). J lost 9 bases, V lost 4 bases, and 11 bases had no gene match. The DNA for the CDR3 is TGTGCCAGCAGCCCTGGGACAGGGACTTATGCGCAGTACTTC. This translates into CASSPGTGTYAQYF.

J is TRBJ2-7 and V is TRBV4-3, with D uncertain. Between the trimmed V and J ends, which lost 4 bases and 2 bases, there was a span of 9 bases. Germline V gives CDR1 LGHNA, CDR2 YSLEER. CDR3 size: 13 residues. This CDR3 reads CASSPRIAYEQYF. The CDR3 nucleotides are TGCGCCAGCAGCCCGAGAATTGCCTACGAGCAGTACTTC.

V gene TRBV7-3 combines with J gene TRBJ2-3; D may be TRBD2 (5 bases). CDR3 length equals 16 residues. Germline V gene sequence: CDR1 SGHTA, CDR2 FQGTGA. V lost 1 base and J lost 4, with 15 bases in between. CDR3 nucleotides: TGTGCCAGCAGCTTAATACCGAGGGCTAGGCCAGATACGCAGTATTTT. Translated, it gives CASSLIPRARPDTQYF. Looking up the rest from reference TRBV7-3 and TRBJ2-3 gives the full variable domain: GAGVSQTPSNKVTEKGKYVELRCDPISGHTALYWYRQSLGQGPEFLIYFQGTGAADDSGLPNDRFFAVRPEGSVSTLKIQRTERGDSAVYLCASSLIPRARPDTQYFGPGTRLTVL.

CDR3 loop: CSVVRGLPNYGYTF. CDR3 bases: TGCAGCGTTGTAAGGGGGCTCCCTAACTATGGCTACACCTTC. The J gene is TRBJ1-2, the V gene TRBV29-1; TRBD1 aligns across 7 bases. V trimming: 4 bases; J trimming: 0 bases; junction bases outside the gene matches: 5. Germline CDR1 reads SQVTM; CDR2 reads ANQGSEA. CDR3 length: 14 residues.

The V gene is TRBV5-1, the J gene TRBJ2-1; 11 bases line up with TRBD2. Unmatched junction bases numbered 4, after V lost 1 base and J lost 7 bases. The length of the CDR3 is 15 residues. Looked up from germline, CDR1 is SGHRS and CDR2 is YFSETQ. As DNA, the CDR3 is TGCGCCAGCAGCTTGAGGCTAGCGGGAGGTAATGAGCAGTTCTTC. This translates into CASSLRLAGGNEQFF.

The CDR3 nucleotides read TGTGCCAGCAGCTCCGCGGGACGGCAGAACACTGAAGCTTTCTTT. Protein sequence: CASSSAGRQNTEAFF. The rearrangement links TRBV5-4 to TRBJ1-1; D may be TRBD1 (5 bases). The CDR3 loop spans 15 amino acids. V lost 3 bases, J lost 1 base, and 13 bases lay in between. The germline V gene has CDR1 SGHNT and CDR2 YYREEE (reference sequence). The entire variable domain, with the rest obtained from reference TRBV5-4 and TRBJ1-1, is as follows: ETGVTQSPTHLIKTRGQQVTLRCSSQSGHNTVSWYQQALGQGPQFIFQYYREEENGRGNFPPRFSGLQFPNYSSELNVNALELDDSALYLCASSSAGRQNTEAFFGQGTRLTVV.

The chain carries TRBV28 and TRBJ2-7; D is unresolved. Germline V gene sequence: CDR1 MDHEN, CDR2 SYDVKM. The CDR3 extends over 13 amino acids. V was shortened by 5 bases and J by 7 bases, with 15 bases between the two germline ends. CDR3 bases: TGTGCCAGCAGTCCAGTTGAGGTGCGGGAGCAGTACTTC. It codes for CASSPVEVREQYF. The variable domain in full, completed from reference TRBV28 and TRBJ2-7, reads DVKVTQSSRYLVKRTGEKVFLECVQDMDHENMFWYRQDPGLGLRLIYFSYDVKMKEKGDIPEGYSVSREKKERFSLILESASTNQTSMYLCASSPVEVREQYFGPGTRLTVT.

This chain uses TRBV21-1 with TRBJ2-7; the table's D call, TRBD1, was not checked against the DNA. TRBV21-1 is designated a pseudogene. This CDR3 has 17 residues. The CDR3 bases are TGTGCCAGCAGCAAAGCTTCGGACAGGGTAGGGGACTACGAGCAGTACTTC. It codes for CASSKASDRVGDYEQYF.

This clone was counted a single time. The DNA for the CDR3 is TGTGCCACCAGCAGAGGATCTTCAGGTGGGGAAAAACTGTTTTTT. Translating gives CATSRGSSGGEKLFF. The rearrangement joins TRBV15 to TRBJ1-4; no clear D gene. Trimming left V 1 base short and J 8 bases short, with 14 bases between. The length of the CDR3 is 15 residues. Germline-derived CDR1 and CDR2 are LNHNV and YYDKDF (reference sequence).

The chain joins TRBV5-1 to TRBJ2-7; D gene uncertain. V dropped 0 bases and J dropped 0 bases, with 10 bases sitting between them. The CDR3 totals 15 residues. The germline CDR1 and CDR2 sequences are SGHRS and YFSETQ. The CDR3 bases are TGCGCCAGCAGCTTGGGAGACACCGGCTCCTACGAGCAGTACTTC. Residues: CASSLGDTGSYEQYF. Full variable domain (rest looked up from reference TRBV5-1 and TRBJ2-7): KAGVTQTPRYLIKTRGQQVTLSCSPISGHRSVSWYQQTPGQGLQFLFEYFSETQRNKGNFPGRFSGRQFSNSRSEMNVSTLELGDSALYLCASSLGDTGSYEQYFGPGTRLTVT.

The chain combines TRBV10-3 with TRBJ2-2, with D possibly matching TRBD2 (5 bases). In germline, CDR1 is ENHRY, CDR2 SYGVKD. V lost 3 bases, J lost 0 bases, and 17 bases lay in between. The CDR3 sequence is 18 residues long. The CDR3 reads CAISESGRKHANTGELFF. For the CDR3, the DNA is TGTGCCATCAGTGAAAGCGGCAGAAAACACGCGAACACCGGGGAGCTGTTTTTT.

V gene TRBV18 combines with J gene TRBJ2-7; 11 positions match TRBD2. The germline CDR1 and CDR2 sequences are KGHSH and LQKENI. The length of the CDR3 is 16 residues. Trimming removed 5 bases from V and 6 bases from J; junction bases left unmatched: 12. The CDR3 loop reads CASSAGLAAIGGEQYF. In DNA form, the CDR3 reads TGTGCCAGCTCAGCGGGACTAGCGGCTATAGGAGGCGAGCAGTACTTC.

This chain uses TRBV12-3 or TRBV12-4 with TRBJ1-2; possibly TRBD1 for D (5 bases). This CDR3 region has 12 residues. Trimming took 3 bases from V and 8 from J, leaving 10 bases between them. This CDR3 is CASSFGRAGYTF. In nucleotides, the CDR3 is TGTGCCAGCAGTTTCGGCAGGGCGGGCTACACCTTC.

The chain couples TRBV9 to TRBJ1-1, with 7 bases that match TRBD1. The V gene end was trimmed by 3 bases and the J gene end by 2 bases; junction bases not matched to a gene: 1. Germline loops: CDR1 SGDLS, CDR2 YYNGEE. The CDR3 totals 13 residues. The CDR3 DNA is TGTGCCAGCAGCGGACAGGGAAACACTGAAGCTTTCTTT. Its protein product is CASSGQGNTEAFF.

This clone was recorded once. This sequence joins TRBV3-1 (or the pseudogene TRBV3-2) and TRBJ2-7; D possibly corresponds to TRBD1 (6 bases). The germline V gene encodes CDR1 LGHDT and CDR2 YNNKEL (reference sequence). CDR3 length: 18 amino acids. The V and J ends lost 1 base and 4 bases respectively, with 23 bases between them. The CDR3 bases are TGTGCCAGCAGCCAAGTTGCCGGGGCTGGGGGCCTTTGGTACGAGCAGTACTTC. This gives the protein CASSQVAGAGGLWYEQYF.

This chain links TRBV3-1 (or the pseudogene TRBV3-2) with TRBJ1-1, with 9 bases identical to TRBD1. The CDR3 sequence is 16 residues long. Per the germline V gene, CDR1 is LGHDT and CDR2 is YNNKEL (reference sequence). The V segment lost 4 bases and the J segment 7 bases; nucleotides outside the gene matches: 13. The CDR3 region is CASSPRDRVAFGEAFF. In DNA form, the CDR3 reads TGTGCCAGCAGCCCGAGGGACAGGGTGGCGTTTGGTGAAGCTTTCTTT.

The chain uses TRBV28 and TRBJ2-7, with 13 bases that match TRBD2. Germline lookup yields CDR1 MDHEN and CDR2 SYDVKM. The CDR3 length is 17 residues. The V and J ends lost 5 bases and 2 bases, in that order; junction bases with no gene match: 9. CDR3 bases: TGTGCCAGCAGTCGCTCATCCGGGACTAGCGGGACCTACGAGCAGTACTTC. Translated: CASSRSSGTSGTYEQYF. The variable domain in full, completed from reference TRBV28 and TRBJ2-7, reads DVKVTQSSRYLVKRTGEKVFLECVQDMDHENMFWYRQDPGLGLRLIYFSYDVKMKEKGDIPEGYSVSREKKERFSLILESASTNQTSMYLCASSRSSGTSGTYEQYFGPGTRLTVT.

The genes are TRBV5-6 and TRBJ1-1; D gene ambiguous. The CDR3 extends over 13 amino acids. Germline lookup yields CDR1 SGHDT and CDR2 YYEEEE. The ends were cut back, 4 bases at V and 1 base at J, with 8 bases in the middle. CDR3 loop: CASSRETNTEAFF. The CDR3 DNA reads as TGTGCCAGCAGCCGGGAGACGAACACTGAAGCTTTCTTT.

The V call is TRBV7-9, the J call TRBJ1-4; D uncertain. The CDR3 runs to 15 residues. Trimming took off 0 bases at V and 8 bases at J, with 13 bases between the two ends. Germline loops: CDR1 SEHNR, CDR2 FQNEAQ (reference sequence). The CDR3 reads CASSLAGGAGEKLFF. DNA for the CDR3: TGTGCCAGCAGCTTAGCCGGCGGAGCGGGGGAAAAACTGTTTTTT.

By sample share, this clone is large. CDR3 region: CASLTETDEAFF. DNA for the CDR3: TGTGCCAGCCTCACGGAGACGGATGAAGCTTTCTTT. J is TRBJ1-1 and V is TRBV18; D is unclear. CDR3 length: 12 residues. Trimming shortened V by 8 bases and J by 7 bases, and 14 bases separated the two germline ends. CDR1 is KGHSH and CDR2 is LQKENI in the germline V gene.

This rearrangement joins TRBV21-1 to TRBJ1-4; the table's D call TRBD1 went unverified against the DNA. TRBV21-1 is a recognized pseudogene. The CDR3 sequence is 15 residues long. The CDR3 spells CASSLAARGREKLFF. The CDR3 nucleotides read TGTGCCAGCAGCCTTGCGGCCAGGGGGCGCGAAAAACTGTTTTTT.

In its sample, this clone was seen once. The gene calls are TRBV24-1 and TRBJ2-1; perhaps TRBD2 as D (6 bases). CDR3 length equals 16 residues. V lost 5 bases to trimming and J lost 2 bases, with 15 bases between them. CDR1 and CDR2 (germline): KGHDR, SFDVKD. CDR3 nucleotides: TGTGCCACCAGTGCCCCGGGGAGGTCCACCTACAATGAGCAGTTCTTC. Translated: CATSAPGRSTYNEQFF.

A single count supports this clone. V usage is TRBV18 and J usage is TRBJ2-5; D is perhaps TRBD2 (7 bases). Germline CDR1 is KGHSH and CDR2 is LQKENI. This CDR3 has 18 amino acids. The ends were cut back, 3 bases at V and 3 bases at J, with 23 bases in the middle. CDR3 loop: CASSPLPGRAGGEETQYF. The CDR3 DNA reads TGTGCCAGCTCACCTTTACCAGGGAGGGCCGGGGGCGAAGAGACCCAGTACTTC. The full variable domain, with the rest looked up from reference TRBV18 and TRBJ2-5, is NAGVMQNPRHLVRRRGQEARLRCSPMKGHSHVYWYRQLPEEGLKFMVYLQKENIIDESGMPKERFSAEFPKEGPSILRIQQVVRGDSAAYFCASSPLPGRAGGEETQYFGPGTRLLVL.

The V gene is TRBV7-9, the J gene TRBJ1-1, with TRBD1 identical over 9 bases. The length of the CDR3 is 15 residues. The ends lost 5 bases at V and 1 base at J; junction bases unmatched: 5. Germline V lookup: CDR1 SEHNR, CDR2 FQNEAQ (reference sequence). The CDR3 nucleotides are TGTGCCAGCAGCCGAACAGGGGGCGCGAACACTGAAGCTTTCTTT. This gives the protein CASSRTGGANTEAFF.

The CDR3 sequence: CASSHTERGGNNEQFF. The CDR3 DNA reads as TGTGCCAGCAGCCACACCGAACGAGGGGGAAACAATGAGCAGTTCTTC. The chain joins TRBV4-2 to TRBJ2-1; a possible D gene is TRBD1 (6 bases). This CDR3 has 16 amino acids. V lost 3 bases and J 5 bases, leaving 17 bases between the germline ends. Per germline, CDR1 LGHNA and CDR2 YNFKEQ.

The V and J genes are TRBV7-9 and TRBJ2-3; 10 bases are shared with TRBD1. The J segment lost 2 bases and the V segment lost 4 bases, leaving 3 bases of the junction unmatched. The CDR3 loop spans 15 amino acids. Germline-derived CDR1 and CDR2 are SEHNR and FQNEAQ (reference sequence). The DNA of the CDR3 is TGTGCCAGCAGCTACGGGACAGGGGTCACAGATACGCAGTATTTT. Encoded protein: CASSYGTGVTDTQYF.

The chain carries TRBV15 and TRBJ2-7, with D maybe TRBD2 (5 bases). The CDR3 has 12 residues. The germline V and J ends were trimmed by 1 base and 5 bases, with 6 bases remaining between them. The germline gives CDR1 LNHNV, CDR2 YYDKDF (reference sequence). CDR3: CATSRGADEQYF. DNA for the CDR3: TGTGCCACCAGCAGAGGAGCGGACGAGCAGTACTTC.

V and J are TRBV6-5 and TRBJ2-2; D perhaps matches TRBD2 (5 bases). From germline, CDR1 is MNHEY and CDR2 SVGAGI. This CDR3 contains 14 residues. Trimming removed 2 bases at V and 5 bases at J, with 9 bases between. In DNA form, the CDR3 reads TGTGCCAGCAGTTACGATTCGGGGACCGGGGAGCTGTTTTTT. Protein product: CASSYDSGTGELFF.

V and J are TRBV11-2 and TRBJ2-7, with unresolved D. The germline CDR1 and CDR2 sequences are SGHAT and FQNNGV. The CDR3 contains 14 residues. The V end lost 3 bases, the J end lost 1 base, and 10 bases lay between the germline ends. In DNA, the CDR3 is TGTGCCAGCAGCTTTCAAGCGCCTTCCTACGAGCAGTACTTC. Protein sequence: CASSFQAPSYEQYF.